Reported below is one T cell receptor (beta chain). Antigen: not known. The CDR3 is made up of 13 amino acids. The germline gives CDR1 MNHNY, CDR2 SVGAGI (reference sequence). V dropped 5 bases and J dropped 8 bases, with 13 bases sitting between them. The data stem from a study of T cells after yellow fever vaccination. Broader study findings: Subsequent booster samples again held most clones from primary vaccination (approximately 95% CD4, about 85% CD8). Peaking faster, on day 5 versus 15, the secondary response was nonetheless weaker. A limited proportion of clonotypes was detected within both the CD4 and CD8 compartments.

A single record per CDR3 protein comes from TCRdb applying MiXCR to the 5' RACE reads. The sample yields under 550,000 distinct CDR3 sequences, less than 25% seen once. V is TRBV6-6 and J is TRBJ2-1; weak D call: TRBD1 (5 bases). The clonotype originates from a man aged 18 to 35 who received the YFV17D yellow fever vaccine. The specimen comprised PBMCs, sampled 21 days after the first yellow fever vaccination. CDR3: CASSKGFRDEQFF. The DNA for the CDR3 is TGTGCCAGCAGTAAGGGGTTTCGGGATGAGCAGTTCTTC.